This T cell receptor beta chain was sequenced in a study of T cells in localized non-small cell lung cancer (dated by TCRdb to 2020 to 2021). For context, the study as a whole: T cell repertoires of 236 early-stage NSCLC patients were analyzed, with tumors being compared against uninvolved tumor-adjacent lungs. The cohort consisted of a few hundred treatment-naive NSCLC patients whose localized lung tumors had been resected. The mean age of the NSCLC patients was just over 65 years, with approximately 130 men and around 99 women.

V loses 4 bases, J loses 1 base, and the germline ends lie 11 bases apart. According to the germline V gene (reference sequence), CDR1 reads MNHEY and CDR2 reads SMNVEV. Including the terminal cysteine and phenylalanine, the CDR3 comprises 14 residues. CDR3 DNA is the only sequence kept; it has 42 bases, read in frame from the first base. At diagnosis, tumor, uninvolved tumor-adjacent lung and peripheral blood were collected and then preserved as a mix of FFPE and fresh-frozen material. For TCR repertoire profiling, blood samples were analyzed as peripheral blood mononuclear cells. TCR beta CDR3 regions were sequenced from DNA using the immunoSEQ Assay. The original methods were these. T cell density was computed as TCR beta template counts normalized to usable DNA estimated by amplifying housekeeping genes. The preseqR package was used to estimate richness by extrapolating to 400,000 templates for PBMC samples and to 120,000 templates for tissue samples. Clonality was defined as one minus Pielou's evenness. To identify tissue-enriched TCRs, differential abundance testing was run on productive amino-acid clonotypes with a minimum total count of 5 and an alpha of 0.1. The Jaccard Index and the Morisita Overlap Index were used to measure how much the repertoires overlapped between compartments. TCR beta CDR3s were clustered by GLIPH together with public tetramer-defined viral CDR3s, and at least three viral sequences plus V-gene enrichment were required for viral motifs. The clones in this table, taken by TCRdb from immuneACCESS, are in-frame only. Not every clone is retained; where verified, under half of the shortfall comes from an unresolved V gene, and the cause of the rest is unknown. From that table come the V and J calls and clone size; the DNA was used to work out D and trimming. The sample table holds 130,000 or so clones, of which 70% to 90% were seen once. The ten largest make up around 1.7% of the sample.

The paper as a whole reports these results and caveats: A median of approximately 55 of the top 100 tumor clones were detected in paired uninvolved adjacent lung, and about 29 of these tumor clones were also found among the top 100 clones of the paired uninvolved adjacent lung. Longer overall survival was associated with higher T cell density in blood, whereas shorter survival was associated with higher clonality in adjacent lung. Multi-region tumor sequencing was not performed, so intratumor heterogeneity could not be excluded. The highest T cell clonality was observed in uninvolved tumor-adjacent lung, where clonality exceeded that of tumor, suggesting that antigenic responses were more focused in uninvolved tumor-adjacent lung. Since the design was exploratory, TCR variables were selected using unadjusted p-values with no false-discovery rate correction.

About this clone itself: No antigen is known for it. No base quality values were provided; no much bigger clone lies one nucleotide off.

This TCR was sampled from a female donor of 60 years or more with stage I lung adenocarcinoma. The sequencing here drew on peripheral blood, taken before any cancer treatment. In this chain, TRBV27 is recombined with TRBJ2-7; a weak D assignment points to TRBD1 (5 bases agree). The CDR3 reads CASSYRAGSYEQYF. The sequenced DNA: TGTGCCAGCAGTTATAGGGCAGGGTCCTACGAGCAGTACTTC.